One and the same sample provided the 9 T cell receptor beta chains below, sequenced in a study of technical replicates of blood from four donors. This table comes from immunoSEQ multiplex PCR, and its TCRdb copy is limited to in-frame clones, with some not included. The sample yields 65,000 to 85,000 clones, around 94% seen once. Material for sequencing was T cells isolated from PBMCs. These receptors all come from a human donor in good health.

CDR3 DNA sequence: TGTGCCAGCAGTTCAAACCTACAGGGGTATACTGAAGCTTTCTTT. Amino acid sequence: CASSSNLQGYTEAFF. The chain combines TRBV28 with TRBJ1-1; 7 bases are a match to TRBD1. There are 15 residues in the CDR3. Germline values: CDR1 MDHEN, CDR2 SYDVKM. The ends lost 4 bases at V and 5 bases at J; junction bases unmatched: 10. The full variable domain, completed using reference TRBV28 and TRBJ1-1, is DVKVTQSSRYLVKRTGEKVFLECVQDMDHENMFWYRQDPGLGLRLIYFSYDVKMKEKGDIPEGYSVSREKKERFSLILESASTNQTSMYLCASSSNLQGYTEAFFGQGTRLTVV.

This clone was seen a single time. The chain employs TRBV5-3 and TRBJ1-2, with D possibly TRBD1 on 5 matching bases. TRBV5-3 is an ORF, and what it does is uncertain. V lost 8 bases to trimming and J lost 9 bases, with 20 bases between them. The CDR3 loop spans 13 amino acids. The CDR3 DNA reads as TGTGCCAGCATCCCTTCGGGGGGTCTCCGCTACACCTTC. Its protein is CASIPSGGLRYTF.

The chain combines TRBV27 with TRBJ1-5, with D possibly matching TRBD1 (5 bases). With 3 bases removed from V and 7 bases from J, the gap between germline ends came to 19 bases. The germline gives CDR1 MNHEY, CDR2 SMNVEV (reference sequence). The length of the CDR3 is 16 residues. CDR3 in DNA: TGTGCCAGCAGTTTCTCCTTCGGGGACCGGGGGCAGCCCCAGCATTTT. Its protein product is CASSFSFGDRGQPQHF.

V is TRBV30 and J is TRBJ2-7; the D gene is possibly TRBD2 (6 bases). The V gene's germline CDR1 is GTSNPN and CDR2 SVGIG (reference sequence). With 3 bases removed from V and 5 bases from J, the gap between germline ends came to 17 bases. The CDR3 runs 14 residues. CDR3 coding DNA: TGTGCCTGGAGCGACCCCACTAGCTGGCACGAGCAGTACTTC. This encodes CAWSDPTSWHEQYF.

Notes on this clone: Sequence at one end of the junction differs from germline and may be a read error. The chain uses TRBV7-7 and TRBJ2-7; D remains unclear. The CDR3 consists of 14 residues. From germline, CDR1 is SSHAT and CDR2 FNYEAQ (reference sequence). Written as DNA, the CDR3 is TGTGCTAGCAGCCGTAGTACGGGTATCAACGAGCAGTACTTC. Amino acids: CASSRSTGINEQYF.

The J gene is TRBJ1-1, the V gene TRBV7-6, with TRBD1 matching 8 bases. This CDR3 region has 15 residues. Germline V gene data show CDR1 as SGHVS and CDR2 as FNYEAQ. The ends lost 5 bases at V and 1 base at J; junction bases unmatched: 6. CDR3 protein: CASSPPGTGNTEAFF. In nucleotides, the CDR3 is TGTGCCAGCAGCCCACCCGGGACAGGGAACACTGAAGCTTTCTTT.

This clone was observed a single time. The chain recombines TRBV27 with TRBJ2-7; tentative D call: TRBD2 (6 bases). This CDR3 is built from 14 residues. Germline-derived CDR1 and CDR2 are MNHEY and SMNVEV (reference sequence). Trimming removed 2 bases from V and 2 bases from J, with 10 bases in between. The chain's CDR3 is CASSLGTGAYEQYF. The DNA for the CDR3 is TGTGCCAGCAGTTTAGGGACGGGAGCCTACGAGCAGTACTTC.

This chain's CDR3 is CASSLTPSGQQFF. The CDR3 region has the DNA TGTGCCAGCAGCTTAACCCCAAGCGGACAGCAGTTCTTC. The chain is built from TRBV7-3 and TRBJ2-1, with D perhaps matching TRBD2 (5 bases). Trimming pared 0 bases from V and 11 bases from J, leaving 11 bases between. The CDR3 is 13 amino acids. Per the germline V gene, CDR1 is SGHTA and CDR2 is FQGTGA.

V is TRBV7-3 and J is TRBJ1-5, with D tentatively TRBD1 (5 bases). The CDR3 runs 14 residues. The V end was cut by 5 bases, the J end by 6 bases, with 14 bases between. Germline CDR1 reads SGHTA; CDR2 reads FQGTGA. The CDR3, as DNA: TGTGCCAGCAGCCCCAACGGGGGGATTCAGCCCCAGCATTTT. Its protein is CASSPNGGIQPQHF.